The source of this T cell receptor (beta chain) is a study of blood T cells in healthy people across ages. Next came a second PCR, run for about 6 to 12 cycles, which used a sample-barcoded 5' primer along with a J-beta primer mix. Each cDNA was tagged by a template-switch adaptor containing 12 random nucleotides. TCRdb passed the 5' RACE reads through MiXCR, listing each CDR3 protein once. The sample includes around 940,000 distinct CDR3 sequences, roughly 47% seen only once; the top ten take over 20%. Findings of the study overall: Donor CMV infection status was unknown, possibly confounding age-related changes in expanded clonotypes. Among long-lived donors, naive CD4+ cells were more numerous and diversity higher than in aged donors.

On this clonotype itself: The antigen is unknown.

This CDR3 has 16 amino acids. Germline CDR1 SGHTA, CDR2 FQGNSA. Trimming pared 2 bases from V and 8 bases from J, leaving 16 bases between. Sequencing used blood. The sequence came from a woman in her sixties in good health. The rearrangement links TRBV7-2 to TRBJ1-6; a possible D gene is TRBD1 (5 bases). Here the CDR3 DNA reads TGTGCCAGCAGCTTATTATTGGGCCCGGGGGATTCACCCCTCCACTTT. Its translation is CASSLLLGPGDSPLHF. Full variable domain (missing parts from reference TRBV7-2 and TRBJ1-6): GAGVSQSPSNKVTEKGKDVELRCDPISGHTALYWYRQSLGQGLEFLIYFQGNSAPDKSGLPSDRFSAERTGGSVSTLTIQRTQQEDSAVYLCASSLLLGPGDSPLHFGNGTRLTVT.